The rows below give T cell receptor beta chains drawn from one sample of a study of blood T cell repertoires in COVID-19. Sequencing used immunoSEQ multiplex PCR; TCRdb keeps in-frame clones, though not all of them. The sample gives 100,000 to 150,000 clones, roughly 85% of which show up once; around 3.2% is in the top ten. The sequencing sample was made of peripheral blood. These TCRs come from a woman of 80 years or more with COVID-19, enrolled during active disease. Each CDR3 is given with its conserved first and last residue. A D gene is named only where the DNA matches it firmly. The size of a clone is reported for some rows only, either as once, few or many, or as a class for expanded clones.

cdr3_aa: CASSLVRLETQYF; cdr3_nt: TGTGCCAGCAGCTTGGTCCGTTTAGAGACCCAGTACTTC; j_call: TRBJ2-5; clone_size: NA; v_call: TRBV5-6; d_call: NA
cdr3_aa: CAISESTMPQRRSYEQYF; cdr3_nt: TGTGCCATCAGTGAGTCGACAATGCCGCAGAGACGTTCCTACGAGCAGTACTTC; j_call: TRBJ2-7; clone_size: once; v_call: TRBV10-3; d_call: NA
cdr3_aa: CASRSDRGPNYGYTF; cdr3_nt: TGTGCCAGCAGAAGTGACAGGGGACCTAACTATGGCTACACCTTC; j_call: TRBJ1-2; clone_size: NA; v_call: TRBV28; d_call: TRBD1
cdr3_aa: CASSGQGISGNTIYF; cdr3_nt: TGTGCCAGTAGTGGACAGGGGATCTCTGGAAACACCATATATTTT; j_call: TRBJ1-3; clone_size: NA; v_call: TRBV19; d_call: TRBD1
cdr3_aa: CASRTRENEQFF; cdr3_nt: TGTGCCAGCAGGACGCGGGAGAATGAGCAGTTCTTC; j_call: TRBJ2-1; clone_size: NA; v_call: TRBV12-3/TRBV12-4; d_call: TRBD2
cdr3_aa: CAISTSGSTAYNEQFF; cdr3_nt: TGTGCCATCAGTACTAGCGGGAGTACGGCCTACAATGAGCAGTTCTTC; j_call: TRBJ2-1; clone_size: NA; v_call: TRBV10-3; d_call: TRBD2
cdr3_aa: CASSLGSGSQPQHF; cdr3_nt: TGTGCCAGCAGTTTAGGCAGCGGTAGCCAGCCCCAGCATTTT; j_call: TRBJ1-5; clone_size: NA; v_call: TRBV28; d_call: NA
cdr3_aa: CASRESRTNYGYTF; cdr3_nt: TGTGCCAGCAGAGAAAGCCGTACTAACTATGGCTACACCTTC; j_call: TRBJ1-2; clone_size: NA; v_call: TRBV6-6; d_call: NA
cdr3_aa: CASSLLAGEDTQYF; cdr3_nt: TGTGCCAGCAGCTTGTTAGCGGGAGAAGATACGCAGTATTTT; j_call: TRBJ2-3; clone_size: NA; v_call: TRBV7-9; d_call: TRBD2
cdr3_aa: CASTSDSSGNTIYF; cdr3_nt: TGTGCCAGCACTTCGGACAGCTCTGGAAACACCATATATTTT; j_call: TRBJ1-3; clone_size: many; v_call: TRBV25-1; d_call: NA
cdr3_aa: CASSPSGGEDTQYF; cdr3_nt: TGTGCCAGCTCACCAAGTGGGGGCGAGGATACGCAGTATTTT; j_call: TRBJ2-3; clone_size: once; v_call: TRBV18; d_call: NA
cdr3_aa: CATRRGATEAFF; cdr3_nt: TGTGCCACCAGGCGGGGGGCCACTGAAGCTTTCTTT; j_call: TRBJ1-1; clone_size: NA; v_call: TRBV28; d_call: NA
cdr3_aa: CAISLNGQPYGYTF; cdr3_nt: TGTGCCATCAGTTTAAACGGACAACCCTATGGCTACACCTTC; j_call: TRBJ1-2; clone_size: NA; v_call: TRBV27; d_call: NA
cdr3_aa: CASSYGGLNTEAFF; cdr3_nt: TGTGCCAGCTCGTACGGGGGACTTAACACTGAAGCTTTCTTT; j_call: TRBJ1-1; clone_size: NA; v_call: TRBV18; d_call: NA
cdr3_aa: CASSITSDSNQPQHF; cdr3_nt: TGTGCCAGCAGTATTACGAGCGATAGCAATCAGCCCCAGCATTTT; j_call: TRBJ1-5; clone_size: NA; v_call: TRBV6-5; d_call: NA
cdr3_aa: CASSQGFFTTRYEQYF; cdr3_nt: TGCGCCAGCAGCCAAGGTTTCTTTACGACAAGATACGAGCAGTACTTC; j_call: TRBJ2-7; clone_size: NA; v_call: TRBV4-1; d_call: NA
cdr3_aa: CASSIPTGAEAFF; cdr3_nt: TGTGCCAGCAGTATACCCACCGGGGCTGAAGCTTTCTTT; j_call: TRBJ1-1; clone_size: NA; v_call: TRBV28; d_call: NA
cdr3_aa: CASSDQGNYGYTF; cdr3_nt: TGTGCCAGCAGTGATCAGGGAAACTATGGCTACACCTTC; j_call: TRBJ1-2; clone_size: once; v_call: TRBV2; d_call: NA
cdr3_aa: CAIARLAGEDTQYF; cdr3_nt: TGTGCCATAGCCAGACTAGCGGGAGAGGATACGCAGTATTTT; j_call: TRBJ2-3; clone_size: NA; v_call: TRBV10-3; d_call: TRBD2
cdr3_aa: CASSRTSGQETQYF; cdr3_nt: TGTGCCAGCAGCCGGACTAGCGGACAAGAGACCCAGTACTTC; j_call: TRBJ2-5; clone_size: NA; v_call: TRBV7-2; d_call: TRBD2
cdr3_aa: CASHSGRAVIEQFF; cdr3_nt: TGTGCCAGCCATAGCGGGAGGGCCGTCATTGAGCAGTTCTTC; j_call: TRBJ2-1; clone_size: NA; v_call: TRBV21-1; d_call: NA
cdr3_aa: CASSQDFADTQYF; cdr3_nt: TGTGCCAGCAGCCAAGATTTCGCAGATACGCAGTATTTT; j_call: TRBJ2-3; clone_size: NA; v_call: TRBV3-1/TRBV3-2; d_call: NA
cdr3_aa: CASKASGQGYGYTF; cdr3_nt: TGTGCCAGCAAGGCTTCGGGACAGGGCTATGGCTACACCTTC; j_call: TRBJ1-2; clone_size: once; v_call: TRBV6-5; d_call: TRBD1
cdr3_aa: CASSLLAGSGEQYF; cdr3_nt: TGTGCCAGCAGTTTGTTAGCGGGATCTGGCGAGCAGTACTTC; j_call: TRBJ2-7; clone_size: NA; v_call: TRBV27; d_call: TRBD2
cdr3_aa: CASSIGTGSYNEQFF; cdr3_nt: TGTGCCAGCAGCATCGGGACAGGGAGCTACAATGAGCAGTTCTTC; j_call: TRBJ2-1; clone_size: NA; v_call: TRBV9; d_call: TRBD1
cdr3_aa: CASSPGTTTYEQYF; cdr3_nt: TGTGCCAGCAGTCCTGGGACAACCACCTACGAGCAGTACTTC; j_call: TRBJ2-7; clone_size: NA; v_call: TRBV27; d_call: NA
cdr3_aa: CASSLGLRSSAQSSYNEQFF; cdr3_nt: TGTGCCAGCAGCTTAGGCCTTCGATCTAGCGCCCAAAGCTCCTACAATGAGCAGTTCTTC; j_call: TRBJ2-1; clone_size: once; v_call: TRBV7-6; d_call: NA
cdr3_aa: CASSRNQGSNTGELFF; cdr3_nt: TGTGCCAGCAGTCGCAACCAGGGTTCGAACACCGGGGAGCTGTTTTTT; j_call: TRBJ2-2; clone_size: NA; v_call: TRBV27; d_call: NA
cdr3_aa: CASSARGSGTEAFF; cdr3_nt: TGTGCCAGTAGTGCCAGGGGATCGGGCACTGAAGCTTTCTTT; j_call: TRBJ1-1; clone_size: NA; v_call: TRBV19; d_call: NA
cdr3_aa: CASSIGQGVKTQYF; cdr3_nt: TGTGCCAGCAGCATTGGACAGGGTGTAAAGACCCAGTACTTC; j_call: TRBJ2-5; clone_size: NA; v_call: TRBV13; d_call: TRBD1
cdr3_aa: CASSLDQGTYNEQFF; cdr3_nt: TGTGCCAGCAGCTTAGACCAGGGAACCTACAATGAGCAGTTCTTC; j_call: TRBJ2-1; clone_size: NA; v_call: TRBV7-6; d_call: NA
cdr3_aa: CASSLSASGGETQYF; cdr3_nt: TGCGCCAGCAGCTTGAGCGCTAGCGGGGGGGAGACCCAGTACTTC; j_call: TRBJ2-5; clone_size: NA; v_call: TRBV5-1; d_call: TRBD2
cdr3_aa: CASSVDGDSYTEAFF; cdr3_nt: TGTGCCAGCAGCGTAGATGGGGACAGCTACACTGAAGCTTTCTTT; j_call: TRBJ1-1; clone_size: once; v_call: TRBV9; d_call: TRBD1
cdr3_aa: CASSDRTGENTEAFF; cdr3_nt: TGCGCCAGCAGTGACCGGACAGGCGAGAACACTGAAGCTTTCTTT; j_call: TRBJ1-1; clone_size: NA; v_call: TRBV10-2; d_call: TRBD1
cdr3_aa: CASSGQGDGYTF; cdr3_nt: TGTGCCAGCAGTGGACAGGGGGATGGCTACACCTTC; j_call: TRBJ1-2; clone_size: NA; v_call: TRBV28; d_call: TRBD1
cdr3_aa: CASSLVGTSGRARETQYF; cdr3_nt: TGTGCCAGCAGCTTAGTAGGGACTAGCGGGAGGGCCCGAGAGACCCAGTACTTC; j_call: TRBJ2-5; clone_size: NA; v_call: TRBV7-2; d_call: TRBD2
cdr3_aa: CATTHGTGDNSPLHF; cdr3_nt: TGTGCCACCACCCATGGGACAGGGGATAATTCACCCCTCCACTTT; j_call: TRBJ1-6; clone_size: NA; v_call: TRBV15; d_call: TRBD1